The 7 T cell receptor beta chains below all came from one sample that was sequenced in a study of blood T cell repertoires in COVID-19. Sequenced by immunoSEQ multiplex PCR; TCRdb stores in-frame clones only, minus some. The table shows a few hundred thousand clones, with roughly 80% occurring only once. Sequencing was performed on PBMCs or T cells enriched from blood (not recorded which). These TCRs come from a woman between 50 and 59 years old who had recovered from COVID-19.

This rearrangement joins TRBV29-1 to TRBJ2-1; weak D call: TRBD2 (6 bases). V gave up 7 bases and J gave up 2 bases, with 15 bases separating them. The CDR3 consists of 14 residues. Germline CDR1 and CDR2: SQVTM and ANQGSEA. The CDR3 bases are TGCAGCGCTCCCTCTCGCGGGGCCTACAATGAGCAGTTCTTC. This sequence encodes CSAPSRGAYNEQFF.

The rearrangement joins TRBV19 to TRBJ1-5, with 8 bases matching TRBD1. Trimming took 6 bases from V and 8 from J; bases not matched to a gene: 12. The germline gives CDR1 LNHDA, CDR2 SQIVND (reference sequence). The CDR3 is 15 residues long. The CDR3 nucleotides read TGTGCCAGTAGGCTTCGCAGGGGGCTTAACGAGCCCCAGCATTTT. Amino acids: CASRLRRGLNEPQHF.

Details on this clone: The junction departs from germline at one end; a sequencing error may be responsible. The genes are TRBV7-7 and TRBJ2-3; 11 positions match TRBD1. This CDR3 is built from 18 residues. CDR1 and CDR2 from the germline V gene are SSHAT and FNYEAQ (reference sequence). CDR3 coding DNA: TGTGCTAGCAGCTTAGAGGCCCCGGGACAGGGGGACACAGATACGCAGTATTTT. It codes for CASSLEAPGQGDTDTQYF.

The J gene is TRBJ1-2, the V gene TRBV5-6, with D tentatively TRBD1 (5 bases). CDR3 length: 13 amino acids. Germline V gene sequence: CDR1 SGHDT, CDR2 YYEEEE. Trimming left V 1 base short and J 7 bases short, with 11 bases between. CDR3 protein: CASSLLDISGYTF. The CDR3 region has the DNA TGTGCCAGCAGCTTGCTGGACATCAGTGGCTACACCTTC.

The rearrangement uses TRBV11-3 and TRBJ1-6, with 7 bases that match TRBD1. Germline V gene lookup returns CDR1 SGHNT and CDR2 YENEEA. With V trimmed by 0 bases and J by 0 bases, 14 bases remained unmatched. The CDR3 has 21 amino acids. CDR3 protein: CASSLDVGGDPRSSYNSPLHF. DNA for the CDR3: TGTGCCAGCAGCTTAGACGTAGGGGGCGATCCTAGGAGCTCCTATAATTCACCCCTCCACTTT.

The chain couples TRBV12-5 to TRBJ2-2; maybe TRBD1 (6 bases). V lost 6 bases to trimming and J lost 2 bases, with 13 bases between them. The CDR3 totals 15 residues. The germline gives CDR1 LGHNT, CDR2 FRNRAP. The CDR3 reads CASGQGQANTGELFF. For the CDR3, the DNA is TGTGCTAGTGGCCAGGGGCAAGCCAACACCGGGGAGCTGTTTTTT.

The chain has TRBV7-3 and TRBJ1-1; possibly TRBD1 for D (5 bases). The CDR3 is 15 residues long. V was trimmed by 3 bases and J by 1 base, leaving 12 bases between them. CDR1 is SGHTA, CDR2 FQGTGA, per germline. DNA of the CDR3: TGTGCCAGCAGCTTCAACACAGGATCGAACACTGAAGCTTTCTTT. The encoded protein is CASSFNTGSNTEAFF.